This T cell receptor beta chain was sequenced in a study of T cell responses to AZD1222 COVID-19 vaccine. Study overall: Second-dose schedules of about 4 or about 12 weeks were combined.

This clone has just one count. The antigen remains undetermined. Overall study results and limits: Close to half of spike-specific TCRs reportedly recognize unmutated variant regions. Donors in the cohort were predominantly white British and more often female, and clonal diversity was possibly underestimated.

Sequencing used immunoSEQ multiplex PCR; TCRdb keeps in-frame clones, though not all of them. The top ten clones hold less than 4.5% of a sample with 110,000 to 150,000 clones, roughly 90% of them seen once. The CDR3 loop spans 20 amino acids. The chain couples TRBV21-1 to TRBJ1-6; the table gives TRBD1 as D, unverified against the DNA. TRBV21-1 is deemed a pseudogene. This clonotype originated in an adult in good health. Material: peripheral blood, obtained on day 0 of AZD1222 vaccination. CDR3 in DNA: TGTGCCAGCAGCAATTCTTGGGACAGTCAGCGCGGTGTGAATAATTCACCCCTCCACTTT. This codes for CASSNSWDSQRGVNNSPLHF.